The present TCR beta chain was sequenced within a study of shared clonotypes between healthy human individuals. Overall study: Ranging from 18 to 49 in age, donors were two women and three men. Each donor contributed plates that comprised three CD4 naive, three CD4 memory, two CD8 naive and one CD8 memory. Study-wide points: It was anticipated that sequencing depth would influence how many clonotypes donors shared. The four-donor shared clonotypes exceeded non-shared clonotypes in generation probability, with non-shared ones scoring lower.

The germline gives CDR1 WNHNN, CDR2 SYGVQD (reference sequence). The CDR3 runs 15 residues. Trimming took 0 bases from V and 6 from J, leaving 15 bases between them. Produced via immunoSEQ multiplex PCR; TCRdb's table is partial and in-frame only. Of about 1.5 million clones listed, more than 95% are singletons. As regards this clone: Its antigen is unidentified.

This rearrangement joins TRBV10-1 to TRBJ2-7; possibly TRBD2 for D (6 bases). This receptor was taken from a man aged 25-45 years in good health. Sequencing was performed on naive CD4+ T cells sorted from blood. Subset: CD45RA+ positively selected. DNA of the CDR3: TGCGCCAGCAGTGAGTCGAAGGGCGGGACTGCCGAGCAGTACTTC. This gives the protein CASSESKGGTAEQYF.